Listed below are T cell receptor beta chains from one sample, sequenced in a study of cytotoxic CD8 clonotypes in ibrutinib-treated CLL. TCRdb's copy holds only in-frame clones and misses some; the assay was immunoSEQ multiplex PCR. The sample carries about 250,000 clones, 70% recorded once. Sequenced material: PBMCs, taken after 24 months of ibrutinib treatment. The receptor source for this set is a human donor with chronic lymphocytic leukemia. CDR3s include the opening cysteine and the closing phenylalanine or tryptophan. The size entry is marked missing in some rows and otherwise reads once, few, many or a size class.

TRBV14,.,CASSQLQRNTIYF
TRBV7-9,.,CASSLVLGDTEAFF
TRBV5-4,.,CASRPRDWGVADTQYF
TRBV7-2,.,CASSLAQSGYTF
TRBV29-1,.,CSVDGSGGSTDTQYF
TRBV27,.,CASSYWTGRAYEQYF
TRBV9,few,CASSVRQADTQYF
TRBV28,.,CASSPGLAGVGDTQYF
TRBV27,few,CASSLSRGGSDTQYF
TRBV4-1,.,CASSPGPGTDTQYF
TRBV28,.,CASSFAEVYNEKLFF
TRBV2,.,CASRGSGSRQETQYF
TRBV4-2,.,CASSHGLAEPNEQFF
TRBV10-3,.,CAIGSGASTYGYTF
TRBV2,few,CASRQGVGVNQPQHF
TRBV5-1,.,CASSLGQTSGRVLGEQYF
TRBV7-3,few,CASSLLATSTDTQYF